A single sample is the source of the 11 T cell receptor beta chains below, sequenced in a study of T cells after yellow fever vaccination. TCRdb independently ran MiXCR on the 5' RACE reads; one entry per CDR3 protein. The table has some 340,000 distinct CDR3 sequences, approximately 4% seen once. The sample here was PBMCs, taken 5 days after the yellow fever booster vaccination. These receptor sequences come from a young man who received the YFV17D yellow fever vaccine.

V and J are TRBV5-1 and TRBJ2-7; D uncertain. Trimming stripped 1 base from V and 6 bases from J, with 11 bases between. The CDR3 has 13 residues. Germline CDR1 is SGHRS and CDR2 is YFSETQ. Here the CDR3 DNA reads TGCGCCAGCAGCTTGTTCCTCCGTGCCGAGCAGTACTTC. Translation: CASSLFLRAEQYF.

The chain combines TRBV4-3 with TRBJ1-4, with 9 bases lining up with TRBD1. The CDR3 consists of 15 residues. CDR1 and CDR2 (germline): LGHNA, YSLEER. V trimming: 0 bases; J trimming: 5 bases; junction bases outside the gene matches: 1. CDR3 nucleotide sequence: TGCGCCAGCAGCCAAGAGACAGGGGGGAATGAAAAACTGTTTTTT. It translates to CASSQETGGNEKLFF.

The rearrangement links TRBV7-2 to TRBJ2-5, with 7 bases fitting TRBD2. The trim removed 3 bases at V and 5 bases at J, leaving 15 bases unmatched. In germline, CDR1 is SGHTA, CDR2 FQGNSA. CDR3 length equals 17 residues. CDR3 in amino acids: CASSFSGLFASRETQYF. The DNA for the CDR3 is TGTGCCAGCAGCTTCTCGGGACTATTCGCCTCCCGGGAGACCCAGTACTTC.

The V gene is TRBV6-5, the J gene TRBJ1-5; a possible D gene is TRBD1 (5 bases). Deletions cut 5 bases from V and 5 bases from J, with 10 bases between. Germline values: CDR1 MNHEY, CDR2 SVGAGI. The CDR3 spans 13 residues. The CDR3, as DNA: TGTGCCAGCAGTGAGGGGCAGTATCAGCCCCAGCATTTT. This encodes CASSEGQYQPQHF.

At least ten counts were recorded for this clonotype. This rearrangement joins TRBV6-2 or TRBV6-3 to TRBJ2-2; D ambiguous. The germline V gene encodes CDR1 MNHEY and CDR2 SVGEGT. The length of the CDR3 is 14 residues. Trimming took off 3 bases at V and 1 base at J, with 6 bases between the two ends. CDR3 residues: CASSYRENTGELFF. CDR3 DNA sequence: TGTGCCAGCAGTTATAGGGAGAACACCGGGGAGCTGTTTTTT.

CDR3 DNA sequence: TGTGCCAGCAGCCTAGTTAACGACAGGCCGAACACTGAAGCTTTCTTT. Encoded protein: CASSLVNDRPNTEAFF. This rearrangement joins TRBV3-1 to TRBJ1-1; D possibly corresponds to TRBD1 (6 bases). This CDR3 has 16 residues. Germline CDR1 reads LGHDT; CDR2 reads YNNKEL (reference sequence). Trimming stripped 4 bases from V and 1 base from J, with 16 bases between.

This clonotype was picked up a small number of times. The rearrangement uses TRBV6-2 or TRBV6-3 and TRBJ1-5; D gene uncertain. This CDR3 has 15 residues. Trimming pared 0 bases from V and 4 bases from J, leaving 10 bases between. CDR1 and CDR2 (germline): MNHEY, SVGEGT. The CDR3 sequence: CASSYSGRPNQPQHF. In nucleotides, the CDR3 is TGTGCCAGCAGTTACTCGGGCAGGCCTAATCAGCCCCAGCATTTT.

This clonotype occurred many times. CDR3 loop: CASRNTGGRTGANVLTF. CDR3 sequence (DNA): TGTGCCAGCAGAAATACAGGGGGCAGAACTGGGGCCAACGTCCTGACTTTC. This chain connects TRBV5-4 to TRBJ2-6, with 9 bases identical to TRBD1. V shed 5 bases, J shed 2 bases, and the junction held 8 bases outside the gene matches. Germline assignment: CDR1 SGHNT and CDR2 YYREEE (reference sequence). CDR3 length: 17 amino acids. Supplemented by reference TRBV5-4 and TRBJ2-6, the full variable domain reads ETGVTQSPTHLIKTRGQQVTLRCSSQSGHNTVSWYQQALGQGPQFIFQYYREEENGRGNFPPRFSGLQFPNYSSELNVNALELDDSALYLCASRNTGGRTGANVLTFGAGSRLTVL.

The rearrangement links TRBV12-3 or TRBV12-4 to TRBJ2-3; D unclear. The V and J ends lost 5 bases and 10 bases respectively, with 10 bases between them. The CDR3 is 11 amino acids. CDR3 amino acids: CASSPNFAQYF. The CDR3 bases are TGTGCCAGCAGTCCTAATTTCGCGCAGTATTTT.

This clonotype showed up just a few times. CDR3 DNA sequence: TGTGCCAGCACTTCCCCGGGGGGGCCGGGGAATGAGCAGTTCTTC. As protein: CASTSPGGPGNEQFF. This sequence joins TRBV12-3 or TRBV12-4 and TRBJ2-1, with 8 positions matching TRBD2. The CDR3 is 15 amino acids. The V gene end was trimmed by 7 bases and the J gene end by 7 bases; junction bases not matched to a gene: 12.

This clonotype was seen more than once but under ten times. The chain uses TRBV4-2 and TRBJ2-3; TRBD2 aligns across 10 bases. This CDR3 comprises 17 residues. Germline CDR1 LGHNA, CDR2 YNFKEQ. V dropped 1 base and J dropped 4; count of bases not matched to a gene: 8. CDR3 sequence reads: CASSQAQTTSGPDTQYF. The CDR3 nucleotides are TGTGCCAGCAGCCAAGCTCAGACGACTAGCGGGCCAGATACGCAGTATTTT.